This T cell receptor (beta chain) is drawn from a study of tumor and adjacent non-tumor tissue in lung cancer. Study overall: Patients were aged roughly 31 to 76, about ten men and roughly 5 women, stage I to III. General study results and limits: Tumor repertoires had a smaller top 100 clone share than normal lung. TCR diversity was significantly greater in tumor than normal lung tissue. Higher tumor TCR diversity was associated with shorter survival.

CDR3 size: 13 residues. Per germline, CDR1 SGDLS and CDR2 YYNGEE. Unmatched junction bases numbered 1, after V lost 1 base and J lost 5 bases. The library came from three nested PCR rounds adapted from ARM-PCR protocols. MiXCR, run by TCRdb on the multiplex PCR reads, gives a single entry per CDR3 protein. The sample yields fewer than 80,000 distinct CDR3 sequences, roughly 70% seen once. RNA was extracted from bulk tissue without any cell sorting. The table lists this clonotype with a few counts. Its cognate antigen is unknown. This TCR derives from an older woman with non-small cell lung cancer. The chain joins TRBV9 to TRBJ2-7, with 9 bases aligning to TRBD2. The sequenced material came from lung tumor tissue. CDR3 nucleotides: TGTGCCAGCAGCGTACTAGCGGGAAACGAGCAGTACTTC. It encodes CASSVLAGNEQYF.